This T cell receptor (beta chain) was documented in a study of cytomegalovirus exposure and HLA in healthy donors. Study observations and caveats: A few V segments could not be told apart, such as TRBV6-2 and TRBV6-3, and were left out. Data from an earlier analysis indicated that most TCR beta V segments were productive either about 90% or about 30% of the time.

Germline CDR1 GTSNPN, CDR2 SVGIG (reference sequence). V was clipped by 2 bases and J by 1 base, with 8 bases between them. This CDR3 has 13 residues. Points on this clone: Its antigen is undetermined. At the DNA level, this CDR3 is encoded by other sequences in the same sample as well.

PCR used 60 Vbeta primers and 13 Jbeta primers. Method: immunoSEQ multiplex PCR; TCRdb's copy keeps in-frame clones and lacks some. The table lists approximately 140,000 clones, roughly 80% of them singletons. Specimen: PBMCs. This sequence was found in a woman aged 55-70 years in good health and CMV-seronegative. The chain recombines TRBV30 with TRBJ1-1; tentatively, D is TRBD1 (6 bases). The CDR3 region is CAWSPDRNTEAFF. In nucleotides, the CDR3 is TGTGCCTGGAGTCCGGACAGGAACACTGAAGCTTTCTTT.